This passage covers 8 T cell receptor beta chains from one sample sequenced in a study of blood T cell repertoires in COVID-19. Profiled with immunoSEQ multiplex PCR; TCRdb holds only in-frame clones, not every one. The repertoire has under 100,000 clones, about nine tenths of them found once; the top ten carry 8.5% to 10%. Sequencing used peripheral blood. The source is a man aged 45-60 years with acute or convalescent COVID-19.

A single count supports this clone. The CDR3: CARSGGAGRTYNEQFF. In DNA form, the CDR3 reads TGTGCCCGTAGCGGGGGGGCGGGTAGGACCTACAATGAGCAGTTCTTC. The J gene is TRBJ2-1, the V gene TRBV30; 11 nucleotides agree with TRBD2. V was clipped by 8 bases and J by 2 bases; unmatched bases: 11. This CDR3 is 16 amino acids long. Germline V gene lookup returns CDR1 GTSNPN and CDR2 SVGIG (reference sequence).

This clone has just a few counts. The V call is TRBV3-1 (or the pseudogene TRBV3-2), the J call TRBJ2-7; 8 bases fit TRBD1. J lost 5 bases, V lost 4 bases, and 7 bases had no gene match. The CDR3 totals 14 residues. CDR1 and CDR2 from the germline V gene are LGHDT and YNNKEL (reference sequence). In nucleotides, the CDR3 is TGTGCCAGCAGCCCCGGACAGGGTAAACACGAGCAGTACGTC. This codes for CASSPGQGKHEQYV.

This sequence joins TRBV7-8 and TRBJ2-3, with 9 bases matching TRBD2. There are 16 residues in the CDR3. Germline V gene data show CDR1 as SGHVS and CDR2 as FQNEAQ. J lost 5 bases, V lost 5 bases, and 11 bases had no gene match. CDR3 DNA sequence: TGTGCCAGCAGCCTCCGAGCGGGGGGAACAGGAGATACGCAGTATTTT. Amino acids: CASSLRAGGTGDTQYF.

The V gene is TRBV5-6, the J gene TRBJ2-3, with TRBD2 matching 13 bases. V was clipped by 0 bases and J by 7 bases; unmatched bases: 5. Germline CDR1 and CDR2: SGHDT and YYEEEE. The CDR3 has 16 residues. Here the CDR3 reads CASSLVTSGGRNTQYF. For the CDR3, the DNA is TGTGCCAGCAGCTTGGTGACTAGCGGGGGGAGGAATACGCAGTATTTT.

J is TRBJ2-5 and V is TRBV19; possible D gene TRBD2, 6 bases. Germline V gene data show CDR1 as LNHDA and CDR2 as SQIVND (reference sequence). Deletions cut 6 bases from V and 2 bases from J, with 7 bases between. The CDR3 runs to 12 residues. The CDR3 DNA follows: TGTGCCAGTAGCCGGGAGCAAGAGACCCAGTACTTC. Translation: CASSREQETQYF.

This clone appeared once. The V gene is TRBV28, the J gene TRBJ1-1; D not resolved. The CDR3 is 12 amino acids. Germline V lookup: CDR1 MDHEN, CDR2 SYDVKM. The V gene lost 10 bases and the J gene lost 0 bases, with 9 bases spanning the gap. This CDR3 reads CAIRGLNTEAFF. The CDR3 region has the DNA TGTGCCATCCGAGGCTTGAACACTGAAGCTTTCTTT.

The V and J genes are TRBV6-5 and TRBJ2-7; the match to TRBD1 covers 7 bases. Germline assignment: CDR1 MNHEY and CDR2 SVGAGI. CDR3 length equals 12 residues. V lost 8 bases, J lost 5 bases, and 6 bases stayed unmatched. The CDR3 DNA sequence: TGTGCCAGCCGGGACAGAAGGAACGAGCAGTACTTC. It yields the protein CASRDRRNEQYF.

This chain uses TRBV5-1 with TRBJ1-3; 9 bases line up with TRBD1. The germline CDR1 and CDR2 sequences are SGHRS and YFSETQ. V was clipped by 4 bases and J by 2 bases; unmatched bases: 7. The CDR3 has 16 residues. CDR3 in amino acids: CASSEGGTGPGNTIYF. The CDR3 DNA sequence: TGCGCCAGCAGCGAAGGCGGGACAGGGCCTGGAAACACCATATATTTT.